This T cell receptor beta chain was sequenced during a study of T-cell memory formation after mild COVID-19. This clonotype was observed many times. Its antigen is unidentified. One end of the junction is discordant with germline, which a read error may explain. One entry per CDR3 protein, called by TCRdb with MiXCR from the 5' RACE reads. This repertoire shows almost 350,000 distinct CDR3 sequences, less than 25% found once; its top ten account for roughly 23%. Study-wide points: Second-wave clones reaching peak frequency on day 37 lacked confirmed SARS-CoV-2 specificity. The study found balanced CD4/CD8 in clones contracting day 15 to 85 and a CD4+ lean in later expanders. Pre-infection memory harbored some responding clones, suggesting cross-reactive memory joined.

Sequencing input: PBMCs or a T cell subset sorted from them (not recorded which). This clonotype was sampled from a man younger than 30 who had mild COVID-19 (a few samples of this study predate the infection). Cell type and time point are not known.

CDR3 in amino acids: CASSDRATGELFF. CDR3 sequence (DNA): TGTGCTAGCAGCGACAGGGCAACCGGGGAGCTGTTTTTT. The chain joins TRBV7-7 to TRBJ2-2, with 7 bases that match TRBD1. CDR1 and CDR2 from the germline V gene are SSHAT and FNYEAQ (reference sequence). The CDR3 has 13 amino acids.